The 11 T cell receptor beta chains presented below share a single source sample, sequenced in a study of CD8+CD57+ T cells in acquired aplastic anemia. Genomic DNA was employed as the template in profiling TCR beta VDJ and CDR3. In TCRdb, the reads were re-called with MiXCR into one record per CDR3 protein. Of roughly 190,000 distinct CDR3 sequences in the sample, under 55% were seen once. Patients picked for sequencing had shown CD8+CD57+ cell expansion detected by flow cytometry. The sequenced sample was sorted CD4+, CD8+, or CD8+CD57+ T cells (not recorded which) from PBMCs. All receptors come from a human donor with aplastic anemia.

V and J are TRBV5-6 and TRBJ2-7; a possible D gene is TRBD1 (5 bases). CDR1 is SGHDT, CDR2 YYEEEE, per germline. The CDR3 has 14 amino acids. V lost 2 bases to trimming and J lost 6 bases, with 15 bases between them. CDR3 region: CASSFPGYPGEQYF. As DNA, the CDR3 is TGTGCCAGCAGCTTCCCAGGGTATCCGGGCGAGCAGTACTTC.

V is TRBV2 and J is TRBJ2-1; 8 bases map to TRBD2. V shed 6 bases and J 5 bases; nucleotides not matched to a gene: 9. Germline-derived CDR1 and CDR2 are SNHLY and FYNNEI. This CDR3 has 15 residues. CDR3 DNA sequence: TGTGCCAGCAGGGTCCTGCGCGGGGGGAACAATGAGCAGTTCTTC. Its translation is CASRVLRGGNNEQFF. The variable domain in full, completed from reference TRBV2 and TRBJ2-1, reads EPEVTQTPSHQVTQMGQEVILRCVPISNHLYFYWYRQILGQKVEFLVSFYNNEISEKSEIFDDQFSVERPDGSNFTLKIRSTKLEDSAMYFCASRVLRGGNNEQFFGPGTRLTVL.

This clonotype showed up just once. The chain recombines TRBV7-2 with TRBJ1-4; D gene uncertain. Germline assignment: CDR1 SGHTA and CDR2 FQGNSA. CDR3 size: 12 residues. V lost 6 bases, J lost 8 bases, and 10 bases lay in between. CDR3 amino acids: CASRFEGEKLFF. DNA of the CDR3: TGTGCCAGCAGATTCGAAGGGGAAAAACTGTTTTTT.

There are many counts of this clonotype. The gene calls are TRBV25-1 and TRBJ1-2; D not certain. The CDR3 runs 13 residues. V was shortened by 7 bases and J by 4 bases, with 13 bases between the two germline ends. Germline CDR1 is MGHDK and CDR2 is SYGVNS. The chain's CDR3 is CASKDHGGYGYTF. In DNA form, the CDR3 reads TGTGCCAGCAAGGATCACGGCGGCTATGGCTACACCTTC.

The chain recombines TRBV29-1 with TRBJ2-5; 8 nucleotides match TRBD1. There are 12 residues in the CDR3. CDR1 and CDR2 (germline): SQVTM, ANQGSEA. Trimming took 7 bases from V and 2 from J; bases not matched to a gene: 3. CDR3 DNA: TGCAGCGCTCGGGACAGGCAAGAGACCCAGTACTTC. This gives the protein CSARDRQETQYF.

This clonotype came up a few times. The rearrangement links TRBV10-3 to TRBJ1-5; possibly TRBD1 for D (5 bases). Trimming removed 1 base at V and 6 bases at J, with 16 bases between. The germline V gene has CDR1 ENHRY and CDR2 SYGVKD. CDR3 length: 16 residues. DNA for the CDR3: TGTGCCATCAGTGAGTGGAAGGGGCTGGAACGTCAGCCCCAGCATTTT. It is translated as CAISEWKGLERQPQHF.

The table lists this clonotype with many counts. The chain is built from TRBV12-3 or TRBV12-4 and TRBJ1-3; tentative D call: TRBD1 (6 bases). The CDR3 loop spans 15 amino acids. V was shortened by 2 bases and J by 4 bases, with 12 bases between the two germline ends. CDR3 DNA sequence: TGTGCCAGCAGTTTACCGGGGACATCAGGAAACACCATATATTTT. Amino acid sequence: CASSLPGTSGNTIYF.

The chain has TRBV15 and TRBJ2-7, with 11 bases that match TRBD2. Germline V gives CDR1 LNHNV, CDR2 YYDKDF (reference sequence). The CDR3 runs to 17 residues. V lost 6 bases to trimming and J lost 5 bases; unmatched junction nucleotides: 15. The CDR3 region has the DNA TGTGCCACCAGTCCGAATCCCCTTACTAGCGGGAGAAACGAGCAGTACTTC. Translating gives CATSPNPLTSGRNEQYF. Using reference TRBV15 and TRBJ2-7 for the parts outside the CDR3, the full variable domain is DAMVIQNPRYQVTQFGKPVTLSCSQTLNHNVMYWYQQKSSQAPKLLFHYYDKDFNNEADTPDNFQSRRPNTSFCFLDIRSPGLGDTAMYLCATSPNPLTSGRNEQYFGPGTRLTVT.

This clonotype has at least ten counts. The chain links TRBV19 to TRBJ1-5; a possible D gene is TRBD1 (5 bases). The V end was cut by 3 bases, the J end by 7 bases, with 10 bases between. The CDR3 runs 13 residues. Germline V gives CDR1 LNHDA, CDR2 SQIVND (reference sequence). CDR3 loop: CASSMGGGQPQHF. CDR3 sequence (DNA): TGTGCCAGTAGTATGGGGGGAGGGCAGCCCCAGCATTTT.

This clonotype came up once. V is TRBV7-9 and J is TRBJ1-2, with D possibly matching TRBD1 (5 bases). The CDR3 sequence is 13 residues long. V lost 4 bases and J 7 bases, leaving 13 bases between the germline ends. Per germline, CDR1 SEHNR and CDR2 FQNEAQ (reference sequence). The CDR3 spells CASSSPSRAGYTF. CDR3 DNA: TGTGCCAGCAGCTCCCCTTCCAGGGCTGGCTACACCTTC.

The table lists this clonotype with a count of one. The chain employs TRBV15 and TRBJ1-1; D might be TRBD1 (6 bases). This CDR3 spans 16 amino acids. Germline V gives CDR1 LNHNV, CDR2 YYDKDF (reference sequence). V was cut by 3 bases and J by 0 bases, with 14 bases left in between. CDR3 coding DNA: TGTGCCACCAGCAGCCACCCGGGACAATTGAACACTGAAGCTTTCTTT. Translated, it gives CATSSHPGQLNTEAFF.